This T cell receptor beta chain was identified in a study of cytomegalovirus exposure and HLA in healthy donors (TCRdb year 2017). In terms of the full investigation: According to an earlier analysis of around 600 of the donors, about 179 million T cells yielded 120 million or so unique TCR beta sequences and around 280 Gb of sequence data. Donor age, sex, ethnicity and CMV serostatus were compiled alongside the repertoire data. The study was designed to test whether signatures of past pathogen exposure could be identified by cataloging public T cell receptors. Among some 400 genotyped donors of the cohort, an average of approximately 240,000 unique TCR beta nucleotide sequences was sequenced per donor, of which about 18% were non-productive. Four or five DR-DQ haplotypes were handled as single units for association and clustering because linkage in the cohort was strong. The number of donors typed differed by locus, with about 629-630 for A, B, C, DRB1 and DQB1, 522 for DQA1, 600 to 610 for DPA1, and over 400 for DPB1. About 300 gigabases of sequencing data and some 85 million unique TCR sequences were included in an early release covering about 700 HLA-typed donors. The T cell repertoires of roughly 660 subjects were profiled by immunosequencing and related to cytomegalovirus serostatus. Class I and class II HLA loci were covered by the typing at four-digit resolution. A later analysis re-analyzed previously published TCR beta repertoires from 660 or so donors and added high-resolution HLA genotyping to study TCR occurrence patterns. In addition to the first cohort of 666 subjects, a separate validation cohort of 120 different subjects was used. All discovery cohort repertoires had been generated using a single sequencing platform. To decide whether each TCR beta V gene segment behaved as functional or pseudogenic, an earlier analysis of several hundred of the donors relied on high-throughput TCR beta sequencing. A later genetic analysis used genome-wide SNP genotypes for about 65% of the roughly 670 donors, treating that subset as a discovery cohort. Among the approximately 400 genotyped donors, roughly 80% belonged to the genetic ancestry cluster associated with self-reported Caucasian donors. Rather than using new phenotypic data, the later analysis identified candidate immune exposures from TCR beta sequences and from how often those sequences occurred across donors. To predict cytomegalovirus infection status, the study combined high-throughput TCR immunosequencing, statistical association of individual TCRs with disease status, and machine learning.

Here is what the overall study found, with its caveats: In a later genetic analysis, a missense DCLRE1C variant was associated with V-gene and J-gene trimming of TCR beta chains, and the association was replicated in an independent cohort. The classifier was reported to diagnose cytomegalovirus status with high specificity and sensitivity in both the original and validation cohorts. An earlier analysis of approximately 540 of the donors showed that most TCR beta V segments appeared in productive rearrangements either about 90% or about 30% of the time, which broadly matched IMGT annotations. When HLA alleles, especially DR and DQ, strongly co-occurred, attributing TCR associations to individual alleles was difficult. In a later genetic analysis, fewer N-insertions in productive TCRs were reported among donors in an Asian-associated ancestry cluster than the approximately 670-donor mean. A later analysis reported that several top co-occurrence clusters appeared linked to parvovirus B19, influenza, CMV and Epstein-Barr virus. In vitro tests confirmed that three of the cytomegalovirus-associated TCR beta chains recognize cytomegalovirus antigens. Some IMGT-functional V segments, including TRBV6-2 and TRBV6-3, could not be distinguished by the 87-base-pair reads and were therefore excluded. At a false discovery rate of 0.05, a later analysis linked under 20,000 TCR beta sequences to specific HLA alleles. The authors suggested that the approach could potentially be extended to other disease states and immunological phenotypes. Most TCR sequences were seen in very few donors, while some public TCRs were found in many individuals. In a later analysis, HLA-associated TCR beta chains showed more clonal expansion and lower generation probabilities than non-associated chains that were equally common. In a later analysis, the rate of TCR association differed among HLA loci, with DRB1 alleles having the most associated TCRs and HLA-C alleles having the fewest. For the cohort, immune exposure information was limited to CMV serostatus. Linkage disequilibrium might explain the correlated functional status among segregating V segments, but an unknown experimental factor could not be ruled out. HLA typing was unavailable for some donors at each locus, so association tests used only the typed subset. The cohort was sequenced for TCR beta chains only, and without alpha or paired-chain data the features that could be detected were limited. Over 15 rarely observed V segments, including chromosome 9 orphons, were excluded from the earlier analysis of several hundred of the donors because counts were too low. A total of fewer than 200 TCR beta chains were listed by the study as associated with cytomegalovirus. Presence/absence analyses assumed roughly uniform sequencing depth across donors, an assumption that may not hold. A further reported finding was that TCR beta sequences accurately predicted the HLA-A and HLA-B alleles for most subjects in the first cohort. In a later analysis, most CMV-associated TCR beta chains were found to appear HLA-restricted, with HLA associations seemingly driven largely by CMV exposure. A cluster of highly shared sequence variants was judged likely to be a technical artifact of the sequencing pipeline.

The cohort comprised 710 or so healthy bone marrow donors. At the time of sampling, every cohort member was nominally healthy, though immune exposures that went unrecorded were likely present. The donor tested CMV seropositive and was one of the 289 seropositive cohort members. A peripheral blood sample was collected from each donor, and TCR beta sequencing was performed on peripheral blood mononuclear cells. Genomic DNA was extracted from the blood cell samples with the Qiagen DNeasy Blood Extraction Kit. Libraries were constructed by the immunoSEQ multiplex PCR assay. The multiplex PCR relied on a mix of 60 forward primers for TCR Vbeta segments and 13 reverse primers for TCR Jbeta segments. The CDR3 region of rearranged TCR beta genes was amplified from genomic DNA by a multiplex PCR assay. The Illumina HiSeq System was used to sequence the amplified TCR beta libraries as 87-base-pair reads. The paper's data handling went like this. Across the roughly 670 repertoires, a later analysis counted tens of millions of unique TCR beta chains, around 11 million of which were shared by at least two donors. Raw reads were error-corrected and collapsed into unique sequences by a nearest-neighbor algorithm in which closely related sequences were merged to remove PCR and sequencing errors. CDR3 sequences were aligned to IMGT reference sequences to assign V, D and J gene segments. Each retained sequence needed at least a six-nucleotide match to both a V gene segment and a J gene segment. A rearrangement was called productive if the CDR3 had no stop codons and remained in frame with V and J, and every other rearrangement was called non-productive. CDR3 was defined according to IMGT convention as the region running from the second conserved V-encoded cysteine to the conserved J-encoded phenylalanine. The earlier analysis of about 610 of the donors excluded any sequence lacking an unambiguous match to a single V gene segment. In an earlier analysis of about 590 of the donors, a V segment was called functional when productive rearrangements were above 56.7%, and segregating when the standard deviation between donors exceeded 5%. A statistical classification framework was built to diagnose cytomegalovirus status from the catalog of TCR beta chain sequences. In a later analysis, V and J genes were assigned by comparing TCR nucleotide sequences against IMGT/GENE-DB human TR gene sequences. In a later analysis, CDR3 sequences and most-parsimonious VDJ recombination scenarios were assigned using the TCRdist pipeline. In a later analysis, each TCR beta chain was defined by its CDR3 amino acid sequence together with its V-gene family, and reads lacking a unique V-gene family were excluded. In a later analysis, fewer than 650 highly shared, low-generation-probability nucleotide sequences were removed to address suspected cross-contamination and a sequencing artifact. In a later analysis, a clonal expansion index for each public chain was calculated from normalized within-repertoire ranks of inferred template counts. A later analysis computed generation probabilities with a VDJ recombination model fitted to out-of-frame rearrangements, and checked the results against IGoR. Hypergeometric tests were used in a later analysis to score TCR-TCR, TCR-HLA and TCR-CMV co-occurrence, with a repertoire-size bias correction applied to the TCR pairs. In a later analysis, false discovery rates were estimated by permuting HLA or CMV assignments 20 times. In a later analysis, co-occurring TCRs were grouped using DBSCAN, and TCRdist sequence similarity was added for clustering within HLA-allele-positive subsets. Repertoires with fewer than 30,000 or more than 120,000 public chains, plus five repertoires with anomalous nucleotide sharing, were excluded from co-occurrence clustering. In its TCRdb copy, this immuneACCESS table keeps in-frame sequences only and misses some clones. Where compared with another copy, unresolved V genes explain less than half of these, and the others have no known cause. The D gene and trimming were derived from the DNA, and the V and J assignments and clone size from that table. For this sample the table gives 99,000 or so clones, of which approximately 83% were detected only once. The biggest ten clones account for 3.7% of the sample.

Relative to germline, V is missing 5 bases and J is missing 0 bases, with 8 bases of the junction outside any gene match. CDR1 SQVTM and CDR2 ANQGSEA were looked up in the germline V gene. From the cysteine through the phenylalanine, the CDR3 covers 15 amino acids. The sequence is cut down to CDR3 DNA, 45 bases in frame from base 1. On this clone: No antigen is known for it. No much larger clonotype is one base removed from it; base qualities were not supplied.

The chain is made from TRBV29-1 and TRBJ2-3; the junction holds 7 bases that match TRBD1. Sequencing input: PBMCs. This sequence originates from a female donor in good health and CMV-seropositive. This receptor carries the CDR3 CSVSDQGVSTDTQYF. The nucleotides are TGCAGCGTTTCCGACCAGGGGGTTAGCACAGATACGCAGTATTTT.